The 2 T cell receptor beta chains below all came from one sample that was sequenced in a study of cytomegalovirus exposure and HLA in healthy donors. The PCR used 60 Vbeta and 13 Jbeta primers. Using immunoSEQ multiplex PCR, the repertoire was profiled, and TCRdb retains in-frame clones only, with some absent. This sample has about 120,000 clones; 75% to 80% occur once, and the top ten carry about 3.3%. Sequenced: PBMCs. The source of these receptors is a woman between 25 and 40 years old in good health and CMV-seropositive.

The V and J genes are TRBV2 and TRBJ2-3, with a tentative D call TRBD2 (5 bases). Trimming cost V 11 bases and J 0 bases, with 12 bases left between them. The V gene's germline CDR1 is SNHLY and CDR2 FYNNEI. The CDR3 totals 13 residues. CDR3 sequence (DNA): TGTGCCGGCCGAACGGGGAGCACAGATACGCAGTATTTT. This translates into CAGRTGSTDTQYF. The full variable domain, its missing parts supplied by reference TRBV2 and TRBJ2-3, is EPEVTQTPSHQVTQMGQEVILRCVPISNHLYFYWYRQILGQKVEFLVSFYNNEISEKSEIFDDQFSVERPDGSNFTLKIRSTKLEDSAMYFCAGRTGSTDTQYFGPGTRLTVL.

On this clone: One end of the junction is discordant with germline, which a read error may explain. The chain is built from TRBV7-9 and TRBJ2-3; D might be TRBD2 (6 bases). This CDR3 is built from 14 residues. CDR1 and CDR2 (germline): SEHNR, FQNEAQ (reference sequence). CDR3 coding DNA: TGTTCCAGCAGCCCGAGGACGGCGGGGGATACGCAGTATTTT. Translated, it gives CSSSPRTAGDTQYF. Drawing the rest from reference TRBV7-9 and TRBJ2-3, the complete variable domain is DTGVSQNPRHKITKRGQNVTFRCDPISEHNRLYWYRQTLGQGPEFLTYFQNEAQLEKSRLLSDRFSAERPKGSFSTLEIQRTEQGDSAMYLCSSSPRTAGDTQYFGPGTRLTVL.